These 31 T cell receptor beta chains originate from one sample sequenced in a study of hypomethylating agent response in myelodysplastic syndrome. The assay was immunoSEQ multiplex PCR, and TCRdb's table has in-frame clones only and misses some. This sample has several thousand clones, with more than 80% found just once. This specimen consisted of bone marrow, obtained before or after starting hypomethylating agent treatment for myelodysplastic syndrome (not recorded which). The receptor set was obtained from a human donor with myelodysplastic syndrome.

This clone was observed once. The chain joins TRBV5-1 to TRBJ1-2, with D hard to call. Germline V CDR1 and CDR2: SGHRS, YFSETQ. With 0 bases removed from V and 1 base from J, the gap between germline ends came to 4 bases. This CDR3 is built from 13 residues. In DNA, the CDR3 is TGCGCCAGCAGCTTGGGAGATAACTATGGCTACACCTTC. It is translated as CASSLGDNYGYTF. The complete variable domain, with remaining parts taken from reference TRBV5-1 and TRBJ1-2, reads KAGVTQTPRYLIKTRGQQVTLSCSPISGHRSVSWYQQTPGQGLQFLFEYFSETQRNKGNFPGRFSGRQFSNSRSEMNVSTLELGDSALYLCASSLGDNYGYTFGSGTRLTVV.

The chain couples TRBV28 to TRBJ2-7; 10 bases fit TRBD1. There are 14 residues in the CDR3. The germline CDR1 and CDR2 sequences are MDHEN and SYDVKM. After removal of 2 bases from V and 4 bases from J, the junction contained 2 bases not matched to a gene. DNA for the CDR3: TGTGCCAGCAGTTTAAGGACAGGGGGGTACGAGCAGTACTTC. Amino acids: CASSLRTGGYEQYF.

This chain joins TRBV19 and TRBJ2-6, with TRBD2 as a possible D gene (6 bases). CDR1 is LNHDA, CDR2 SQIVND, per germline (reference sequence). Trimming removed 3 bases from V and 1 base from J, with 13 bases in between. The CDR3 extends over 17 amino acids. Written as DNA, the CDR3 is TGTGCCAGTAGTATCGGGAGAGGTGGGTCTGGGGCCAACGTCCTGACTTTC. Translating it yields CASSIGRGGSGANVLTF.

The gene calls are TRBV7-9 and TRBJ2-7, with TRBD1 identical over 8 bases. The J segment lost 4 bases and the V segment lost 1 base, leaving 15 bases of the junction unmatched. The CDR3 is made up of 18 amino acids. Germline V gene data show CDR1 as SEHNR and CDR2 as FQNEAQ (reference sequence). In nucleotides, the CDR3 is TGTGCCAGCAGCTTAGTAGTAGTCACCAGGGGGCGAGAGTACGAGCAGTACTTC. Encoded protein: CASSLVVVTRGREYEQYF.

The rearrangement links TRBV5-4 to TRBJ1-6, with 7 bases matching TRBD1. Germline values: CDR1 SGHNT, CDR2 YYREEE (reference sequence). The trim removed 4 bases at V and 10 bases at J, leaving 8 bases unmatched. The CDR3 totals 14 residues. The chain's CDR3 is CASSPSGGRSPLHF. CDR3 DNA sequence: TGTGCCAGCAGCCCCTCAGGGGGTAGGTCACCCCTCCACTTT.

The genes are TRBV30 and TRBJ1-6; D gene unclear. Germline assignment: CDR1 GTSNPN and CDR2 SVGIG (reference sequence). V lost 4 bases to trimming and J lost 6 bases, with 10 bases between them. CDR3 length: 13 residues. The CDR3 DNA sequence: TGTGCCTGGACGAGTCTGATTAATTCACCCCTCCACTTT. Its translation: CAWTSLINSPLHF.

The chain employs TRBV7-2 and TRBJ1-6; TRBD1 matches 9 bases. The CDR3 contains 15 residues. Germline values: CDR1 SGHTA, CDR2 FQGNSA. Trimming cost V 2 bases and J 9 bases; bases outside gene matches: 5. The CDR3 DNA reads TGTGCCAGCAGCTTATGGGACAGGGCCGTTTCACCCCTCCACTTT. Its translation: CASSLWDRAVSPLHF.

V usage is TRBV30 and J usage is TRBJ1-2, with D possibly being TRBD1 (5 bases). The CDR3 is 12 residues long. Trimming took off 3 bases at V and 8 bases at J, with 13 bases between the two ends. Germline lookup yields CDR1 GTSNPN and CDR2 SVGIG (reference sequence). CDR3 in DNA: TGTGCCTGGAGGCTAGGGGTGGGCGGCTACACCTTC. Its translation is CAWRLGVGGYTF.

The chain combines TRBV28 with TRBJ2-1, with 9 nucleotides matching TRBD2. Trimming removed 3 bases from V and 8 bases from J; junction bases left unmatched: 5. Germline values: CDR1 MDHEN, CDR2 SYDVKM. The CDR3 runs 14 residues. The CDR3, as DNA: TGTGCCAGCAGTTTGGCGGGGGGGCCCGATGAGCAGTTCTTC. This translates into CASSLAGGPDEQFF.

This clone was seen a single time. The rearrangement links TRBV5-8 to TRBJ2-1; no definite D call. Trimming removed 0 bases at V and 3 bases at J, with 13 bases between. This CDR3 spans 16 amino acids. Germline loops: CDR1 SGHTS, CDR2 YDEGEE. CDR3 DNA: TGTGCCAGCAGCTTGGTCCCCAACCCCTTCTACAATGAGCAGTTCTTC. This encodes CASSLVPNPFYNEQFF.

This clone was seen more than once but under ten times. The CDR3 bases are TGCGCCAGCAGCCAGGGGACAGGGCGCGAGCAGTACTTC. This encodes CASSQGTGREQYF. This chain connects TRBV4-1 to TRBJ2-7; the match to TRBD1 covers 9 bases. The CDR3 consists of 13 residues. In germline, CDR1 is MGHRA, CDR2 YSYEKL. The J segment lost 6 bases and the V segment lost 3 bases, leaving 3 bases of the junction unmatched.

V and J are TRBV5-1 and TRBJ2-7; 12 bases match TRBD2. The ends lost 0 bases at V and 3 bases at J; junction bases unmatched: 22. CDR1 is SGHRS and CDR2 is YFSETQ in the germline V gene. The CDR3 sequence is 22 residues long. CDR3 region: CASSLEIGLAGGTNDLLYEQYF. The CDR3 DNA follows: TGCGCCAGCAGCTTGGAAATAGGGCTAGCGGGGGGGACAAACGACTTACTCTACGAGCAGTACTTC.

The CDR3 nucleotides read TGCGCCAGCAGCCAAGTGTTTATGACAGGGGGAACAGATACGCAGTATTTT. It specifies CASSQVFMTGGTDTQYF. The rearrangement uses TRBV4-1 and TRBJ2-3; 9 nucleotides line up with TRBD1. There are 17 residues in the CDR3. The V and J ends lost 1 base and 3 bases, in that order; junction bases with no gene match: 8. Germline V gene data show CDR1 as MGHRA and CDR2 as YSYEKL.

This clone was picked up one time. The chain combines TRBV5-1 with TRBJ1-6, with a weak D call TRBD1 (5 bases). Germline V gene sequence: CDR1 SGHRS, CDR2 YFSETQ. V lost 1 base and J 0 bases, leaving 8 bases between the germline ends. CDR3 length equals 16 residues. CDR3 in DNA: TGCGCCAGCAGCTTGCAGGGTAGCTCCTATAATTCACCCCTCCACTTT. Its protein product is CASSLQGSSYNSPLHF.

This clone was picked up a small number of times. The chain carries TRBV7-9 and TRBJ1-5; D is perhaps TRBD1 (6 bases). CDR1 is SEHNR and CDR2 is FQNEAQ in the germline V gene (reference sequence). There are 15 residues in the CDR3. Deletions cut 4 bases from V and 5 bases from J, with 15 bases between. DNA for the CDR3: TGTGCCAGCAGCTCCATAGAGGCAGGGGATCAGCCCCAGCATTTT. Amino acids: CASSSIEAGDQPQHF. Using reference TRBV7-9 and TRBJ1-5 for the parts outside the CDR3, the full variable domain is DTGVSQNPRHKITKRGQNVTFRCDPISEHNRLYWYRQTLGQGPEFLTYFQNEAQLEKSRLLSDRFSAERPKGSFSTLEIQRTEQGDSAMYLCASSSIEAGDQPQHFGDGTRLSIL.

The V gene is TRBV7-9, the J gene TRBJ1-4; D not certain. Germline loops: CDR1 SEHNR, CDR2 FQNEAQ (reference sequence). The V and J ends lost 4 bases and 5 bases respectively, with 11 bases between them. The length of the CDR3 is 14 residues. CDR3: CASSSRRENEKLFF. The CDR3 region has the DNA TGTGCCAGCAGCTCCAGGAGGGAGAATGAAAAACTGTTTTTT.

The chain's CDR3 is CASRSVGRGSGGYTF. The DNA for the CDR3 is TGTGCCAGCAGAAGTGTAGGGAGAGGGTCCGGTGGCTACACCTTC. The V gene is TRBV6-5, the J gene TRBJ1-2; D is unresolved. Trimming pared 6 bases from V and 7 bases from J, leaving 21 bases between. There are 15 residues in the CDR3. Germline-derived CDR1 and CDR2 are MNHEY and SVGAGI.

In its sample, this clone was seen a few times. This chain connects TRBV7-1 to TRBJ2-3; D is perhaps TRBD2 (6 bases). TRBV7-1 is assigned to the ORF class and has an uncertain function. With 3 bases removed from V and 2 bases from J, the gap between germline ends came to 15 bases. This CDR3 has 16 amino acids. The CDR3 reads CASSSDYPHYTDTQYF. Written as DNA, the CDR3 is TGTGCCAGCAGCTCGGACTATCCCCACTACACAGATACGCAGTATTTT.

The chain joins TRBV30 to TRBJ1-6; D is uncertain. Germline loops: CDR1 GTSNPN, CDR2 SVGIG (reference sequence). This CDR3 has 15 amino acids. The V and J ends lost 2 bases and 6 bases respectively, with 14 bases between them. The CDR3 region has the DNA TGTGCCTGGAGTCACGCAGATTTCTTTAATTCACCCCTCCACTTT. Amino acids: CAWSHADFFNSPLHF.

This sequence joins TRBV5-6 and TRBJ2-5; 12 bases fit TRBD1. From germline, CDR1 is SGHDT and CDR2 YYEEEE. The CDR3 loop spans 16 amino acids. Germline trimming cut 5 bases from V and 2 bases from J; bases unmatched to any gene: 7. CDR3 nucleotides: TGTGCCAGCAGGGACCGGGACAGGGGGCATCAAGAGACCCAGTACTTC. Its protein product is CASRDRDRGHQETQYF.

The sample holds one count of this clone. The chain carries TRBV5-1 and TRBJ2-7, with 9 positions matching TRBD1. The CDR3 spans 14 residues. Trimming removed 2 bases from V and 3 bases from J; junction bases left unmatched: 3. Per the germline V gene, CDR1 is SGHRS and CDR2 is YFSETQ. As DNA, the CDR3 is TGCGCCAGCAGCTTTGGGGGACAGGGCTACGAGCAGTACTTC. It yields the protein CASSFGGQGYEQYF.

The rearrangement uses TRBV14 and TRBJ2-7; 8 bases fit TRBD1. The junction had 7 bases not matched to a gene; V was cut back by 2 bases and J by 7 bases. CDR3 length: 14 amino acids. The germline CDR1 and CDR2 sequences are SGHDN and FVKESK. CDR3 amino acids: CASSQRQGNGEQYF. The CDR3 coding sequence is TGTGCCAGCAGCCAAAGACAGGGGAATGGAGAGCAGTACTTC.

DNA of the CDR3: TGTGCCAGCTCCCCCGGACAGGGCCTCTCCTACGAGCAGTACTTC. Encoded protein: CASSPGQGLSYEQYF. This rearrangement joins TRBV18 to TRBJ2-7, with 8 positions matching TRBD1. The CDR3 has 15 amino acids. Germline V gene sequence: CDR1 KGHSH, CDR2 LQKENI. With V trimmed by 6 bases and J by 0 bases, 7 bases remained unmatched.

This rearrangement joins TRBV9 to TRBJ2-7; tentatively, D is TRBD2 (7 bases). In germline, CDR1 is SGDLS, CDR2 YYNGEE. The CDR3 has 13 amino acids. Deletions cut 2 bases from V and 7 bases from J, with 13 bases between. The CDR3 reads CASSVGGGLEQYF. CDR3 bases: TGTGCCAGCAGCGTGGGCGGGGGCTTGGAGCAGTACTTC.

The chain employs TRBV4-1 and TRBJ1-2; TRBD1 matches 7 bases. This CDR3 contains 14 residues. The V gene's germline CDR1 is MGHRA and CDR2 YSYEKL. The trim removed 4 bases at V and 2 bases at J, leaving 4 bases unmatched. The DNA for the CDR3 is TGCGCCAGCAGCCCGGGACAGACGAACTATGGCTACACCTTC. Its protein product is CASSPGQTNYGYTF.

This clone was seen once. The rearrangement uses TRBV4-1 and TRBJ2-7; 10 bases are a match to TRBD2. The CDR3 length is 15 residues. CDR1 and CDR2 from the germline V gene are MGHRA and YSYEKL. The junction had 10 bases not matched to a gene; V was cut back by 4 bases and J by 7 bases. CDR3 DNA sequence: TGCGCCAGCAGCCTTACGGGACTAGCGACGGGGGAGCAGTACTTC. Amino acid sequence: CASSLTGLATGEQYF.

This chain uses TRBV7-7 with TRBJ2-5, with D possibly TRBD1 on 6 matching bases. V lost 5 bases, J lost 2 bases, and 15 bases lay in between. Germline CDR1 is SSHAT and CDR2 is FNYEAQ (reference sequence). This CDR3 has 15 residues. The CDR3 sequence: CASSRRDTLQETQYF. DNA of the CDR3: TGTGCCAGCAGCCGCCGGGACACCCTACAAGAGACCCAGTACTTC. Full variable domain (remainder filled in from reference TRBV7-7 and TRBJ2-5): GAGVSQSPRYKVTKRGQDVTLRCDPISSHATLYWYQQALGQGPEFLTYFNYEAQPDKSGLPSDRFSAERPEGSISTLTIQRTEQRDSAMYRCASSRRDTLQETQYFGPGTRLLVL.

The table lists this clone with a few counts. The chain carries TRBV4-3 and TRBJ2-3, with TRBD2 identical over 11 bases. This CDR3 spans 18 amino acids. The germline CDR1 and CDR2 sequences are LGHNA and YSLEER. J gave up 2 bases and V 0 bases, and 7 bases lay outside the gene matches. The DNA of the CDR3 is TGCGCCAGCAGCCAAGACCTAGCGGGGGGCCTCCTCACAGATACGCAGTATTTT. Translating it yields CASSQDLAGGLLTDTQYF.

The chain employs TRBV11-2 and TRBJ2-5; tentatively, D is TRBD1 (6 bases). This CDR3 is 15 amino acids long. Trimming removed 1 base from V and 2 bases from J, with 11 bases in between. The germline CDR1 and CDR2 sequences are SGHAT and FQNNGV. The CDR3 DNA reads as TGTGCCAGCAGCTTAGGGGCACAGGGACAAGAGACCCAGTACTTC. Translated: CASSLGAQGQETQYF.

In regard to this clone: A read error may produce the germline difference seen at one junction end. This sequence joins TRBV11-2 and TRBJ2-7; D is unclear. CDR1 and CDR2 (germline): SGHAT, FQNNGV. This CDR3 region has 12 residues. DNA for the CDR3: TGTGCCAGCAGCTTAGGGGTCTACCAGCAGTACTTC. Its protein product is CASSLGVYQQYF.

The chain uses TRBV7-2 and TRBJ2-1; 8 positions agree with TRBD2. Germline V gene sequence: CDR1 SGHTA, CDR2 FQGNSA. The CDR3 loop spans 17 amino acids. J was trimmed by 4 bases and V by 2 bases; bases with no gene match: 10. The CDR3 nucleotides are TGTGCCAGCAGCTTATCTGGACTAGCCTTGAATTACAATGAGCAGTTCTTC. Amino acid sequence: CASSLSGLALNYNEQFF.